One and the same sample provided the 18 T cell receptor beta chains below, sequenced in a study of beta chain features in type 1 diabetes. Expressed TCRB transcripts were sequenced because the isolated RNA had all been reverse transcribed beforehand. Data came from immunoSEQ multiplex PCR; TCRdb stores just in-frame clones and leaves some out. The repertoire has around 250,000 clones, 12% to 15% of them found once; the top ten carry approximately 0.024%. Sample: naive CD4+ T cells from blood. These receptors were collected from a middle-aged woman in good health.

The J gene is TRBJ1-6, the V gene TRBV12-5, with 8 bases that match TRBD1. From germline, CDR1 is LGHNT and CDR2 FRNRAP. V gave up 1 base and J gave up 8 bases; unmatched junction bases: 4. CDR3 length: 15 residues. CDR3 residues: CASGLEDRAYSPLHF. CDR3 DNA: TGTGCTAGTGGTTTGGAGGACAGGGCATATTCACCCCTCCACTTT.

The chain joins TRBV10-3 to TRBJ2-1; 11 nucleotides agree with TRBD2. Per germline, CDR1 ENHRY and CDR2 SYGVKD. This CDR3 spans 18 amino acids. J gave up 2 bases and V 3 bases, and 9 bases lay outside the gene matches. CDR3 in DNA: TGTGCCATCAGTGAAACTAGCGGGGGCGGCTCCACCTACAATGAGCAGTTCTTC. Translating it yields CAISETSGGGSTYNEQFF.

As for this clone: The sample holds other DNA sequences that translate to the same CDR3. CDR3: CASSVDRNYGYTF. As DNA, the CDR3 is TGTGCCAGCAGCGTTGACAGAAACTATGGCTACACCTTC. The chain employs TRBV9 and TRBJ1-2, with TRBD1 as a possible D gene (5 bases). Trimming removed 2 bases from V and 2 bases from J, with 7 bases in between. Looked up from germline, CDR1 is SGDLS and CDR2 is YYNGEE. This CDR3 has 13 residues.

V gene TRBV5-4 combines with J gene TRBJ1-1, with D possibly matching TRBD1 (5 bases). The germline CDR1 and CDR2 sequences are SGHNT and YYREEE (reference sequence). The V and J ends lost 4 bases and 2 bases respectively, with 12 bases between them. This CDR3 is built from 14 residues. The CDR3 DNA follows: TGTGCCAGCAGCCAGGCCGGGGGAAACACTGAAGCTTTCTTT. Protein sequence: CASSQAGGNTEAFF.

The rearrangement uses TRBV5-6 and TRBJ2-1, with TRBD2 identical over 7 bases. The J segment lost 3 bases and the V segment lost 2 bases, leaving 11 bases of the junction unmatched. The CDR3 contains 17 residues. CDR1 SGHDT and CDR2 YYEEEE come from the germline V gene. DNA for the CDR3: TGTGCCAGCAGCTTAGCCGGGATAGGGAGGGACTACAATGAGCAGTTCTTC. As protein: CASSLAGIGRDYNEQFF.

A few counts support this clone. V usage is TRBV18 and J usage is TRBJ1-2; 10 bases agree with TRBD1. The V and J ends lost 3 bases and 1 base, in that order; junction bases with no gene match: 8. The length of the CDR3 is 17 residues. The V gene's germline CDR1 is KGHSH and CDR2 LQKENI. The CDR3 is CASSPPYGQGGNYGYTF. For the CDR3, the DNA is TGTGCCAGCTCACCGCCGTACGGACAGGGGGGTAACTATGGCTACACCTTC.

The CDR3 coding sequence is TGTGCCAGCAGCTTAGAGGGGGGACAGGGGCTAAACACCGGGGAGCTGTTTTTT. This gives the protein CASSLEGGQGLNTGELFF. The V call is TRBV7-6, the J call TRBJ2-2, with TRBD1 matching 10 bases. J lost 2 bases, V lost 1 base, and 7 bases had no gene match. This CDR3 spans 18 amino acids. The V gene's germline CDR1 is SGHVS and CDR2 FNYEAQ.

V gene TRBV7-6 combines with J gene TRBJ1-2, with a possible D match to TRBD1 (5 bases). Germline V gene lookup returns CDR1 SGHVS and CDR2 FNYEAQ. The V end was cut by 3 bases, the J end by 8 bases, with 16 bases between. This CDR3 contains 14 residues. CDR3 DNA sequence: TGTGCCAGCAGCTTTTATAATGACGGGGGGGGCTACACCTTC. Translation: CASSFYNDGGGYTF.

This chain connects TRBV29-1 to TRBJ1-1; D not certain. Germline assignment: CDR1 SQVTM and CDR2 ANQGSEA. The CDR3 is made up of 13 amino acids. V lost 3 bases to trimming and J lost 1 base, with 9 bases between them. CDR3 bases: TGCAGCGTTGAGACTGAACCGAACACTGAAGCTTTCTTT. It yields the protein CSVETEPNTEAFF. The variable domain in full, completed from reference TRBV29-1 and TRBJ1-1, reads SAVISQKPSRDICQRGTSLTIQCQVDSQVTMMFWYRQQPGQSLTLIATANQGSEATYESGFVIDKFPISRPNLTFSTLTVSNMSPEDSSIYLCSVETEPNTEAFFGQGTRLTVV.

The gene calls are TRBV5-1 and TRBJ1-3, with D unresolved. V was shortened by 0 bases and J by 1 base, with 8 bases between the two germline ends. The CDR3 sequence is 15 residues long. CDR1 is SGHRS and CDR2 is YFSETQ in the germline V gene. CDR3 DNA: TGCGCCAGCAGCTTGGAAACATCGTCTGGAAACACCATATATTTT. The encoded protein is CASSLETSSGNTIYF.

The chain recombines TRBV7-9 with TRBJ2-3, with 9 bases aligning to TRBD2. The CDR3 consists of 16 residues. Trimming took 4 bases from V and 1 from J; bases not matched to a gene: 6. Germline V gene sequence: CDR1 SEHNR, CDR2 FQNEAQ (reference sequence). For the CDR3, the DNA is TGTGCCAGCAGCTCCGGTTTAGCGGGGGGCACAGATACGCAGTATTTT. Translating it yields CASSSGLAGGTDTQYF. Complete variable domain (other parts from reference TRBV7-9 and TRBJ2-3): DTGVSQNPRHKITKRGQNVTFRCDPISEHNRLYWYRQTLGQGPEFLTYFQNEAQLEKSRLLSDRFSAERPKGSFSTLEIQRTEQGDSAMYLCASSSGLAGGTDTQYFGPGTRLTVL.

This clone was seen a handful of times. This sequence joins TRBV29-1 and TRBJ2-7, with 10 bases that match TRBD2. Unmatched junction bases numbered 6, after V lost 6 bases and J lost 1 base. Germline V gene data show CDR1 as SQVTM and CDR2 as ANQGSEA. The CDR3 extends over 14 amino acids. The CDR3 here is CSVAKRGGSYEQYF. CDR3 coding DNA: TGCAGCGTGGCGAAGCGGGGGGGTTCCTACGAGCAGTACTTC.

A few counts support this clone. CDR3 in amino acids: CAGGQGGEQYF. As DNA, the CDR3 is TGTGCCGGAGGACAGGGAGGCGAGCAGTACTTC. The genes are TRBV10-3 and TRBJ2-7; 8 bases line up with TRBD1. CDR3 size: 11 residues. J lost 6 bases, V lost 11 bases, and 6 bases had no gene match. Per the germline V gene, CDR1 is ENHRY and CDR2 is SYGVKD.

The chain links TRBV27 to TRBJ2-1, with TRBD2 identical over 9 bases. CDR1 and CDR2 (germline): MNHEY, SMNVEV (reference sequence). Trimming took 4 bases from V and 15 from J; bases not matched to a gene: 10. The CDR3 sequence is 13 residues long. CDR3 in DNA: TGTGCCAGCAGTTCGCTGAGCGGGGGGCCTCCGTTCTTC. This encodes CASSSLSGGPPFF.

This clone occurred a few times. The V gene is TRBV18, the J gene TRBJ2-3; no reliable D call. CDR3 size: 14 residues. Looked up from germline, CDR1 is KGHSH and CDR2 is LQKENI. With 9 bases removed from V and 0 bases from J, the gap between germline ends came to 13 bases. The CDR3 here is CASLRNPSTDTQYF. The CDR3 DNA reads as TGTGCCAGTCTACGAAACCCTAGCACAGATACGCAGTATTTT. Filled out from reference TRBV18 and TRBJ2-3, the complete variable domain reads NAGVMQNPRHLVRRRGQEARLRCSPMKGHSHVYWYRQLPEEGLKFMVYLQKENIIDESGMPKERFSAEFPKEGPSILRIQQVVRGDSAAYFCASLRNPSTDTQYFGPGTRLTVL.

This clone was seen ten or more times. V is TRBV11-2 and J is TRBJ2-1; D might be TRBD2 (5 bases). CDR3 length equals 15 residues. Trimming removed 6 bases at V and 4 bases at J, with 16 bases between. Germline loops: CDR1 SGHAT, CDR2 FQNNGV. The CDR3 reads CASRRAAAEYNEQFF. The CDR3 DNA follows: TGTGCCAGCAGGAGAGCAGCGGCAGAGTACAATGAGCAGTTCTTC.

This clone appeared a few times. The chain recombines TRBV6-4 with TRBJ2-3, with D possibly being TRBD2 (7 bases). Per the germline V gene, CDR1 is MRHNA and CDR2 is SNTAGT. This CDR3 comprises 15 residues. Trimming took 4 bases from V and 4 from J, leaving 15 bases between them. In DNA, the CDR3 is TGTGCCAGCAGTGTTCGGGGGGCGAGTGCAGATACGCAGTATTTT. Its translation is CASSVRGASADTQYF.

The V gene is TRBV5-5, the J gene TRBJ1-1; 12 nucleotides match TRBD1. The CDR3 length is 17 residues. Germline-derived CDR1 and CDR2 are SGHKS and YYEKEE (reference sequence). V shed 3 bases and J 6 bases; nucleotides not matched to a gene: 12. The CDR3 DNA reads as TGTGCCAGCAGCTACCGGGACAGGGGGCCCTGGGGGCCTGAAGCTTTCTTT. This gives the protein CASSYRDRGPWGPEAFF.